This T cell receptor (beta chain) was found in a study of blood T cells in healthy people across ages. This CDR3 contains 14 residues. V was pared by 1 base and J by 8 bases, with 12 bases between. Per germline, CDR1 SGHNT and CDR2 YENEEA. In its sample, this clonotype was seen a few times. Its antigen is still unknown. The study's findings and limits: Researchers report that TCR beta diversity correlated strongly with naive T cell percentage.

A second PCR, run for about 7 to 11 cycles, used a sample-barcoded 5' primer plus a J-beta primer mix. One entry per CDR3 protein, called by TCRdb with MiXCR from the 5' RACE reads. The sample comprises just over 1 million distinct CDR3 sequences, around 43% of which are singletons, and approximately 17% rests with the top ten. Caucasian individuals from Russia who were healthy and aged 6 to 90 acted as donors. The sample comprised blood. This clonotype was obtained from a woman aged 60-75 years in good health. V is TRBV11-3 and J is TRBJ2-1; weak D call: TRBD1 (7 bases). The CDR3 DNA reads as TGTGCCAGCAGCTTAGGACAGGGAGGTGATGAGCAGTTCTTC. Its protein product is CASSLGQGGDEQFF.